These 12 T cell receptor beta chains were all obtained from the same sample, sequenced in a study of T cell responses to AZD1222 COVID-19 vaccine. The table came from immunoSEQ multiplex PCR; TCRdb's copy has only in-frame clones and leaves some out. The sample holds about 140,000 clones. Specimen: peripheral blood. These receptors were collected from an adult in good health.

The J gene is TRBJ2-1, the V gene TRBV11-3; D remains ambiguous. This CDR3 comprises 18 residues. V dropped 0 bases and J dropped 4 bases, with 19 bases sitting between them. The germline gives CDR1 SGHNT, CDR2 YENEEA. CDR3 protein: CASSLDHLGRVGYNEQFF. The DNA for the CDR3 is TGTGCCAGCAGCTTAGACCACTTAGGTAGGGTGGGGTACAATGAGCAGTTCTTC.

The chain employs TRBV2 and TRBJ2-7; perhaps TRBD1 as D (5 bases). CDR1 and CDR2 from the germline V gene are SNHLY and FYNNEI. V was pared by 4 bases and J by 6 bases, with 10 bases between. There are 12 residues in the CDR3. In DNA, the CDR3 is TGTGCCAGCAGTGGATCAGGGCGCGAGCAGTACTTC. As protein: CASSGSGREQYF. The full variable domain, its missing parts supplied by reference TRBV2 and TRBJ2-7, is EPEVTQTPSHQVTQMGQEVILRCVPISNHLYFYWYRQILGQKVEFLVSFYNNEISEKSEIFDDQFSVERPDGSNFTLKIRSTKLEDSAMYFCASSGSGREQYFGPGTRLTVT.

The rearrangement uses TRBV3-1 (or the pseudogene TRBV3-2) and TRBJ1-5; 9 positions match TRBD1. This CDR3 region has 15 residues. J lost 6 bases, V lost 4 bases, and 7 bases had no gene match. Germline V gene sequence: CDR1 LGHDT, CDR2 YNNKEL (reference sequence). CDR3 protein: CASSPRMDRGQPQHF. In nucleotides, the CDR3 is TGTGCCAGCAGCCCCCGGATGGACAGGGGTCAGCCCCAGCATTTT.

This chain connects TRBV6-1 to TRBJ1-6; D is unresolved. Per germline, CDR1 MNHNS and CDR2 SASEGT. Trimming cost V 3 bases and J 8 bases, with 5 bases left between them. This CDR3 is built from 12 residues. CDR3 DNA sequence: TGTGCCAGCAGTGATAAGGATTCACCCCTCCACTTT. Translated: CASSDKDSPLHF.

The J gene is TRBJ1-2, the V gene TRBV5-8, with 8 positions matching TRBD1. V was clipped by 3 bases and J by 2 bases; unmatched bases: 9. The germline CDR1 and CDR2 sequences are SGHTS and YDEGEE. The CDR3 runs 16 residues. CDR3 DNA sequence: TGTGCCAGCAGCTACCAGGGGGCCCCTATGAACTATGGCTACACCTTC. This sequence encodes CASSYQGAPMNYGYTF.

The V and J genes are TRBV7-3 and TRBJ1-1, with 9 bases matching TRBD1. Trimming at V came to 2 bases and at J to 7 bases, leaving 2 bases not matched to a gene. Per the germline V gene, CDR1 is SGHTA and CDR2 is FQGTGA. This CDR3 is built from 13 residues. The CDR3 here is CASSLEGQGEAFF. CDR3 DNA: TGTGCCAGCAGCTTAGAGGGACAGGGTGAAGCTTTCTTT.

This chain links TRBV6-6 with TRBJ1-6; D uncertain. CDR3 size: 14 residues. Germline V gene lookup returns CDR1 MNHNY and CDR2 SVGAGI (reference sequence). V was shortened by 5 bases and J by 9 bases, with 14 bases between the two germline ends. The CDR3 loop reads CASSTTSGVSPLHF. As DNA, the CDR3 is TGTGCCAGCAGTACCACTTCCGGGGTTTCACCCCTCCACTTT.

The rearrangement joins TRBV6-5 to TRBJ1-2, with 7 bases that match TRBD1. Per germline, CDR1 MNHEY and CDR2 SVGAGI. The CDR3 runs 12 residues. Trimming took 8 bases from V and 9 from J; bases not matched to a gene: 9. CDR3: CASGHRDSSYTF. CDR3 nucleotides: TGTGCCAGCGGACACCGGGACAGTAGCTACACCTTC.

The chain recombines TRBV6-4 with TRBJ2-1, with a possible D match to TRBD1 (6 bases). The CDR3 contains 13 residues. Germline V lookup: CDR1 MRHNA, CDR2 SNTAGT. Trimming took 2 bases from V and 5 from J, leaving 7 bases between them. This CDR3 is CASSDRDNNEQFF. The CDR3 DNA is TGTGCCAGCAGTGACCGGGACAACAATGAGCAGTTCTTC.

The CDR3 DNA follows: TGTGCCAGCAGCGTAGCCGCCGGACGGGCAGGGCGAGAGGCCGGGGAGCTGTTTTTT. Its protein is CASSVAAGRAGREAGELFF. The chain employs TRBV9 and TRBJ2-2; D possibly corresponds to TRBD1 (5 bases). The germline V gene encodes CDR1 SGDLS and CDR2 YYNGEE. Trimming removed 0 bases at V and 6 bases at J, with 24 bases between. The length of the CDR3 is 19 residues.

The rearrangement links TRBV6-5 to TRBJ2-3; tentative D call: TRBD1 (6 bases). The germline V and J ends were trimmed by 6 bases and 6 bases, with 10 bases remaining between them. This CDR3 is 12 amino acids long. CDR1 is MNHEY, CDR2 SVGAGI, per germline. The CDR3 DNA reads TGTGCCAGCAGGGGACAATGGGATACGCAGTATTTT. This codes for CASRGQWDTQYF.

The chain recombines TRBV6-2 or TRBV6-3 with TRBJ1-5; D gene ambiguous. The V gene lost 2 bases and the J gene lost 1 base, with 9 bases spanning the gap. The CDR3 covers 15 residues. The germline CDR1 and CDR2 sequences are MNHEY and SVGEGT. The CDR3 here is CASSYAGHSNQPQHF. The DNA for the CDR3 is TGTGCCAGCAGTTACGCAGGTCACAGCAATCAGCCCCAGCATTTT.